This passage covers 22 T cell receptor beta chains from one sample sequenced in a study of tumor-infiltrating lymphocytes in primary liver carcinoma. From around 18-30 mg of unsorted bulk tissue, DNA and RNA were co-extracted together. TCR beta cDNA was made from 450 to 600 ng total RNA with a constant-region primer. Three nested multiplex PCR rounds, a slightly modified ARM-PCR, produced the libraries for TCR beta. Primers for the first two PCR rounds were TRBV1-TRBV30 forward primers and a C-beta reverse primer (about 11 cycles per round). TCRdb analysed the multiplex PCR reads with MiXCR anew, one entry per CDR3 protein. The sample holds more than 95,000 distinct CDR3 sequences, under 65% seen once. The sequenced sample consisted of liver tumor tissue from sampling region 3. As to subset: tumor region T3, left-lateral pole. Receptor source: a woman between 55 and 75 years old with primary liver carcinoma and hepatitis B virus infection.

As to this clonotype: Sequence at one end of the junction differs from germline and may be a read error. The DNA of the CDR3 is TGTGCCAGCAGTTTAGGCCGACAGTACAATGCCTTC. Encoded protein: CASSLGRQYNAF. The chain links TRBV12-3 or TRBV12-4 to TRBJ1-2, with D tentatively TRBD1 (5 bases). This CDR3 spans 12 amino acids.

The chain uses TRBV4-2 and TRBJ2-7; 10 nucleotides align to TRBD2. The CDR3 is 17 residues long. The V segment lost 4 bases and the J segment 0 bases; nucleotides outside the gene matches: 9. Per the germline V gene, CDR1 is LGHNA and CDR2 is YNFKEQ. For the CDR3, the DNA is TGTGCCAGCAGCCGAGACTCTAGCGGGAGTAGCTCCTACGAGCAGTACTTC. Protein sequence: CASSRDSSGSSSYEQYF.

In DNA form, the CDR3 reads TGTGCCAGCTATAAATCCACAGGGGACACTGAAGCTTTCTTT. Amino acids: CASYKSTGDTEAFF. J is TRBJ1-1 and V is TRBV6-5; 7 bases match TRBD1. Germline assignment: CDR1 MNHEY and CDR2 SVGAGI. J lost 3 bases, V lost 8 bases, and 9 bases had no gene match. There are 14 residues in the CDR3.

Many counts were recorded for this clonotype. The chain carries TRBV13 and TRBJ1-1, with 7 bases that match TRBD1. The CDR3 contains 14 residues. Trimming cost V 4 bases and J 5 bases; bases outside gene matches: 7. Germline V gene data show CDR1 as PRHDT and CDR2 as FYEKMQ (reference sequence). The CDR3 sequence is CASSSDRVGTEAFF. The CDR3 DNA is TGTGCCAGCAGCTCTGACAGGGTCGGAACTGAAGCTTTCTTT.

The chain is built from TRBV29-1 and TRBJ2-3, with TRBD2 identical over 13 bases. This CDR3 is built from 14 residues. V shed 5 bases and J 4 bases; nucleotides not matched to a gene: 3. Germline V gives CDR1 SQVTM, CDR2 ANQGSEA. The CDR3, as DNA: TGCAGCGTTCTGGGACTAGCGGGACCAGATACGCAGTATTTT. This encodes CSVLGLAGPDTQYF.

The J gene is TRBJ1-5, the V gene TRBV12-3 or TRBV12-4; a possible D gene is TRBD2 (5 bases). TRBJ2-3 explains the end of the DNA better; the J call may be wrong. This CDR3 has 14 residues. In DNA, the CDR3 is TGTGCCAGCAGTTTTTCTAGCCCCAATCAGCTCCAGTATTTT. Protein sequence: CASSFSSPNQLQYF.

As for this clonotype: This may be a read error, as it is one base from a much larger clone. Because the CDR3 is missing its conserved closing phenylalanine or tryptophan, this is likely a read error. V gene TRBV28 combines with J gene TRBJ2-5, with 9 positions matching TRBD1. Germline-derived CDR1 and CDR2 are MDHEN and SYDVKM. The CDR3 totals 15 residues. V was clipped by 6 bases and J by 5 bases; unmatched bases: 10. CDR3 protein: CASRTRQGGVETQYS. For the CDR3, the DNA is TGTGCCAGCAGGACAAGACAGGGGGGGGTGGAGACCCAGTACTCC.

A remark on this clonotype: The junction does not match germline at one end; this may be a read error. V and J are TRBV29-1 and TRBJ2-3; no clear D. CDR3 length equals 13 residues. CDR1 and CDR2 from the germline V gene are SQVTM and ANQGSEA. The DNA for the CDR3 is TGCAGCGTCGACCTAGAGGTCACAGATATGCAGTATTTT. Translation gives CSVDLEVTDMQYF.

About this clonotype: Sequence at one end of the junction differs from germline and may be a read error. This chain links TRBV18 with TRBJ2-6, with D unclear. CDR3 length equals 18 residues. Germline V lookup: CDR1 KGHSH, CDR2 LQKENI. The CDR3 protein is CASSPQPSSRTGANVLTF. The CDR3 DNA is TGTGCCAGCTCGCCACAACCGTCGTCCAGGACTGGGGCCAACGTCCTGACTTTC.

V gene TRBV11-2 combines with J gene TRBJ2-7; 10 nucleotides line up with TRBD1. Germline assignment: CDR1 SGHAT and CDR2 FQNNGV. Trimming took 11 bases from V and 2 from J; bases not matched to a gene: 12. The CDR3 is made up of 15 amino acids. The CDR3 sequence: CAYSPATGGAYEQYF. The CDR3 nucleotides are TGTGCCTACAGCCCAGCGACAGGGGGCGCCTACGAGCAGTACTTC. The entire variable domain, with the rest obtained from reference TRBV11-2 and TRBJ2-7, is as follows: EAGVAQSPRYKIIEKRQSVAFWCNPISGHATLYWYQQILGQGPKLLIQFQNNGVVDDSQLPKDRFSAERLKGVDSTLKIQPAKLEDSAVYLCAYSPATGGAYEQYFGPGTRLTVT.

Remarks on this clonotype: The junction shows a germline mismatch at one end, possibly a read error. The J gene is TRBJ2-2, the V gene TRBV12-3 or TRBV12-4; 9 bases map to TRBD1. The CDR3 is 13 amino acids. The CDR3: CANRNRGPGKLFF. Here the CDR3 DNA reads TGTGCCAACAGAAACAGGGGGCCCGGGAAGCTGTTTTTT.

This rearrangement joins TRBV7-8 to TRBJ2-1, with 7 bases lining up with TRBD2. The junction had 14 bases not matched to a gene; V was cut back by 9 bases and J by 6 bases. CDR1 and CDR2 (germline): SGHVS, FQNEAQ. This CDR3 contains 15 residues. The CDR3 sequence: CASCLARLALNEQFF. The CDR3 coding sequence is TGTGCCAGTTGCTTAGCCCGACTAGCTCTCAATGAGCAGTTCTTC.

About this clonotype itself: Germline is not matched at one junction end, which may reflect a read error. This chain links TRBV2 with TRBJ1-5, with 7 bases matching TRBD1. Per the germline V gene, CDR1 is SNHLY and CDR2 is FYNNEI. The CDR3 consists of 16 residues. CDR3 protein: CTSSEPGRGNNQPQHF. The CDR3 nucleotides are TGTACCAGCAGTGAACCGGGCAGGGGGAACAATCAGCCCCAGCATTTT.

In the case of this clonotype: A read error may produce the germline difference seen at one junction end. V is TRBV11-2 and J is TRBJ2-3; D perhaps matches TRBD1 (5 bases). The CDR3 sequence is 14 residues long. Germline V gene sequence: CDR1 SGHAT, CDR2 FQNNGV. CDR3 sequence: CASWMGLPTDTQYF. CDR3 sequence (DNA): TGTGCCAGCTGGATGGGGCTTCCCACAGATACTCAGTATTTT.

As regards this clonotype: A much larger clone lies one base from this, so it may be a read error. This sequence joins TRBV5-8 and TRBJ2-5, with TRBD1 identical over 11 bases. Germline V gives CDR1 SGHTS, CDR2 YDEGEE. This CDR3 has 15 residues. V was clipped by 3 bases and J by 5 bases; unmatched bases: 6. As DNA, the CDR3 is TGTGCCAGCAGCTCCCGGACAGGGGGCAATGAGACCCAGTACTTC. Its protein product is CASSSRTGGNETQYF. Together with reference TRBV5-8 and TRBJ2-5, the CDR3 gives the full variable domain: EAGVTQSPTHLIKTRGQQATLRCSPISGHTSVYWYQQALGLGLQFLLWYDEGEERNRGNFPPRFSGRQFPNYSSELNVNALELEDSALYLCASSSRTGGNETQYFGPGTRLLVL.

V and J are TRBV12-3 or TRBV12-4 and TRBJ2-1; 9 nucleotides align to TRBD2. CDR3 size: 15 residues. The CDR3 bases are TGTGTAAACAGAGACGAGCGGGAGGCCCCCAATGAGCAGTTCTTC. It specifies CVNRDEREAPNEQFF.

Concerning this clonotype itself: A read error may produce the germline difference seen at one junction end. The CDR3 sequence is CVSSLEGLVKNIQYF. CDR3 nucleotide sequence: TGTGTCAGCAGCTTAGAAGGATTAGTCAAAAACATTCAGTACTTC. The rearrangement joins TRBV11-2 to TRBJ2-4; D not certain. The germline CDR1 and CDR2 sequences are SGHAT and FQNNGV. CDR3 size: 15 residues.

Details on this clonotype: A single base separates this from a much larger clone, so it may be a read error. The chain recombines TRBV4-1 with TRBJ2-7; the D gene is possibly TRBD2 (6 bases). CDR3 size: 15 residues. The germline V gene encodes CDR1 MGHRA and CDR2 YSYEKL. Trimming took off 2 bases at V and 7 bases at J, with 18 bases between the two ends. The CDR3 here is CASSQICGGPGEQYF. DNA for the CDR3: TGCGCCAGCAGCCAAATTTGTGGAGGGCCGGGTGAGCAGTACTTC.

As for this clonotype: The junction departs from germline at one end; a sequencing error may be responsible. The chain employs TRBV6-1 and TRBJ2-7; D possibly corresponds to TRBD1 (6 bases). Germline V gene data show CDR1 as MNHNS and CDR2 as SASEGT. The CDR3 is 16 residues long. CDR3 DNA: TGTGCCTGCAGTGAAGGGGCAGGGGCGAGCTCCTACGAGCAGTACTTT. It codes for CACSEGAGASSYEQYF.

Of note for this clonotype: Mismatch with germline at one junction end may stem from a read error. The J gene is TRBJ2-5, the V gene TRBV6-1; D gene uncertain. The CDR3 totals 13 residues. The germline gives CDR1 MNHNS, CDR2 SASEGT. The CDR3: CTSSYDTQETQYF. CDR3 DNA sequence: TGTACCAGCAGTTATGATACCCAAGAGACCCAGTACTTC.

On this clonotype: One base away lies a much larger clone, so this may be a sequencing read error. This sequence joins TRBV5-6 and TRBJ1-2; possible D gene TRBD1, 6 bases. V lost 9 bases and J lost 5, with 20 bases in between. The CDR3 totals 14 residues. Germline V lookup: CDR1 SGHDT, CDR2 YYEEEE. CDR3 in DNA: TGTGCCACCGGGATTTCCAGGGGCAGATATGGCTACACCTTC. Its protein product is CATGISRGRYGYTF.

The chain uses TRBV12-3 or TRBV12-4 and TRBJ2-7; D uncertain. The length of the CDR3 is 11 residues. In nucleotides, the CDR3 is TGTACCAACAGCCCCAGGCTCGAGCAGTACTTC. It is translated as CTNSPRLEQYF.